Here is one TCR beta chain with its context. Germline and junction disagree at one end, which may indicate a read error. The entry originates in a study of T cells in Graves' hyperthyroidism and ophthalmopathy. Germline V lookup: CDR1 MNHEY, CDR2 SVGEGT. This CDR3 is built from 12 residues. What was amplified from RNA transcripts were TCR beta CDR3 regions. First-round RT-PCR with HTBI primers amplified the TCR CDR3 region. TCRdb re-derived calls from the multiplex PCR reads in MiXCR, one entry per CDR3 protein. The sample consists of a few hundred thousand distinct CDR3 sequences, approximately 17% of them appearing once.

The chain has TRBV6-2 or TRBV6-3 and TRBJ2-7; D unclear. The receptor's source is a man aged 18 to 29 with Graves' ophthalmopathy. Material for sequencing was blood. The CDR3 here is CASSSGSYERYF. The CDR3 DNA is TGTGCCAGCTCCTCAGGTTCCTACGAGCGGTACTTC.